This T cell receptor (beta chain) appears in the sequencing data of a study of beta chain features in type 1 diabetes listed by TCRdb under 2018. Looking at the study overall: No differences in mean age, gender distribution, total cell number or subset yield were found between patients and healthy donors. A total of under 120,000,000 sorted cells were examined across all samples, and RNA yield correlated strongly with the number of cells per subset. The study compared the TCRB repertoires of sorted circulating CD4+ T cell subsets in recently diagnosed type 1 diabetes patients with those in matched healthy donors. Naive and central memory subsets were obtained from all 28 donors, but regulatory and stem cell-like memory subsets were isolated from only 8 patients and roughly 8 healthy donors. Overall results and qualifications from the work: Only small numbers of individuals were included in the HLA sub-analyses, which left unresolved whether HLA type had any influence on TCRB rearrangement. Naive, central memory and regulatory TCRB repertoires appeared to be more similar among patients than among healthy donors. Because cDNA rather than genomic DNA was sequenced, highly expressing activated cells could have been over-represented, although no difference in activation and CD3 levels was found between groups. Patients with type 1 diabetes made fewer insertions and deleted more nucleotides at VDJ recombination sites, implying thymic rearrangement abnormalities. In all four CD4+ subsets, TCRB CDR3 length was moderately but significantly shorter in type 1 diabetes patients. Shorter templates might be favored by PCR, yet because patient and control samples were amplified and corrected together, any such skew would affect both groups equally.

A single peripheral blood draw of around 0.11 L on average was collected from each donor into heparinised tubes. A BD FACSAria II was used to sort naive, central memory, regulatory and stem cell-like memory CD4+ T cells with a panel that included CD45RO, CCR7, CD25, CD127, CD95 and CD27. All sorted populations exceeded 98% purity. Right away, PBMCs were isolated by Lymphoprep density gradient centrifugation and were stained directly, with no culture step. Samples were stained and sorted in pairs, with one healthy donor and one patient per experiment, so that batch effects were minimized. In regard to this clone: It has no known antigen specificity. Per-base qualities were not stored, and no clone one base away is much larger.

The High Capacity cDNA Reverse Transcription Kit was used to reverse transcribe all of the isolated RNA, meaning that expressed TCRB transcripts were what got sequenced. Naive, central memory and regulatory T cell samples underwent deep immunoSEQ sequencing, averaging about 3.57 million total reads per sample. Sorted cells were lysed in RLT buffer and RNA was extracted with DNase-treated RNeasy Micro or Mini kits, depending on cell number. Each cell subset was processed on its own to prevent cross-contamination, while patient and healthy donor samples were processed together. The immunoSEQ multiplex PCR was used to amplify TCRB sequences from cDNA, generating 87-bp fragments that spanned the CDR3 region. Amplicons were sequenced on the Illumina HiSeq platform. On the authors' methods: Synthetic template baselines were used to correct PCR bias computationally, reads within Hamming distance 2 were collapsed together, and singletons that could not be merged were discarded. Reads were aligned against IMGT to assign V, D and J genes, CDR3 length and insertions or deletions at six rearrangement sites. Within each subset, clonotype counts were normalized to the number of sorted cells before true diversity and Gini coefficients were calculated with the tcR R package. The overlap coefficient, calculated on TCRB nucleotide sequences, was used to measure repertoire sharing. As a proxy for the pre-selection repertoire, out-of-frame TCRB sequences from naive cells were analyzed. The table was pulled from immuneACCESS by TCRdb, which kept in-frame rearrangements only. Such tables lose some clones; where checked, under half of the loss comes from unresolved V genes, and the rest has no known cause. V and J calls and clone size are those listed in that table; D and trimming were worked out from the DNA. The sample records approximately 240,000 clones, approximately 16% of which are singletons. The ten top clones hold about 0.085% of the sample.

This TCR was sampled from a man aged 30-40 years with type 1 diabetes. Sequenced material: naive CD4+ T cells from blood. The cell subset or site label here, explained by the study, means: true naive CD4+ T cells.

The CDR3 corresponds to CASSSHTGELFF. The base sequence is TGTGCCAGCAGTTCCCACACCGGGGAGCTGTTTTTT. The chain joins TRBV28 to TRBJ2-2; no D gene is confidently identified. CDR1 and CDR2 are read off the germline V gene as MDHEN and SYDVKM. Measured from the cysteine to the phenylalanine, the CDR3 is 12 residues long. Only CDR3 DNA is held: 36 bases, read in frame from base 1. V lost 4 bases and J lost 3 bases; the stretch between them is 3 bases long.